A selection of T cell receptor beta chains follows, all from one sample in a study of CXCR3-negative and CXCR3-positive naive CD8 T cells. TCRdb reprocessed the 5' RACE reads and reports one entry per CDR3 protein, with no DNA. With tens of thousands of distinct CDR3 sequences in the sample, the ten largest clones hold 20% to 25%. Sample: memory CD8+ T cells from blood. The receptor set was obtained from a human donor in good health. Some clones in this sample may be carry-over from other donors' samples. CDR3s include the opening cysteine and the closing phenylalanine or tryptophan.

CDR3 length	V gene	J gene	CDR3 protein
13	TRBV20-1	TRBJ2-7	CSARTKSSYEQYF
15	TRBV28	TRBJ2-5	CASKSTSRSQETQYF
15	TRBV4-1	TRBJ2-3	CASSPRTGSTDTQYF
14	TRBV5-1	TRBJ2-1	CASSFGREGNEQFF
15	TRBV7-9	TRBJ1-1	CASIASGGGNTEAYF
15	TRBV7-2	TRBJ2-2	CASSLRLWGPEELFF
15	TRBV12-5	TRBJ2-1	CASGPGTVGYNEQFF
15	TRBV12-3/TRBV12-4	TRBJ2-7	CASSLDHGSSYEQYF
16	TRBV4-1	TRBJ2-7	CASSTELAGRSYEQYF
15	TRBV7-9	TRBJ2-1	CASSLGPGNGNEQFF
15	TRBV27	TRBJ2-1	CASSFELARDNEQFF
18	TRBV29-1	TRBJ2-1	CSVRVMRGPVSSYNEQFF
13	TRBV14	TRBJ1-1	CASSRIMNTEAFF
16	TRBV7-3	TRBJ2-1	CASSSSGTGGFNEQFF
15	TRBV15	TRBJ1-1	CATSSGVTVGTEAFF
15	TRBV12-5	TRBJ2-5	CASGPGLAGEETQYF
14	TRBV20-1	TRBJ1-5	CSANTEYSNQPQHF
13	TRBV29-1	TRBJ2-3	CSVEGPGKPWQYF
16	TRBV7-7	TRBJ2-1	CASSAVLAGGRNEQFF
13	TRBV7-3	TRBJ2-3	CASSSISTDTQYF
15	TRBV6-5	TRBJ2-2	CASSYSGEWPGELFF
16	TRBV7-8	TRBJ2-5	CASSSTGTSGVLTQYF
14	TRBV9	TRBJ2-5	CASSAEMYQETQYF
13	TRBV29-1	TRBJ2-3	CSVVLRILDTQYF
14	TRBV3-1	TRBJ1-1	CASTVSTGGTEAFF
15	TRBV4-3	TRBJ2-1	CASSQERTGFNEQFF
16	TRBV18	TRBJ2-7	CASSFTPTGARDEQYF
15	TRBV15	TRBJ2-6	CATSRESSGANVLTF
13	TRBV6-4	TRBJ2-4	CASSDRDSNIQYF
16	TRBV29-1	TRBJ1-2	CSVERLFASANYGYTF
15	TRBV12-3/TRBV12-4	TRBJ2-3	CATSMWETSTDTQYF
15	TRBV6-5	TRBJ2-1	CASSSGQPLYNEQFF
12	TRBV7-8	TRBJ2-5	CASSLAGETQYF
15	TRBV20-1	TRBJ2-2	CSARDHGRNTGELFF
13	TRBV7-9	TRBJ2-2	CASSSGLTGELFF
15	TRBV29-1	TRBJ2-5	CSVVPGQGAMETQYF
12	TRBV29-1	TRBJ2-5	CSVELQDETQYF
13	TRBV2	TRBJ2-1	CASRGDSYNEQFF
15	TRBV6-4	TRBJ2-2	CASSEGGRSTGELFF
11	TRBV24-1	TRBJ2-1	CATSGLNEQFF
11	TRBV7-3	TRBJ2-2	CASSLTGELFF
17	TRBV20-1	TRBJ2-5	CSARDPLGGPNQETQYF
15	TRBV29-1	TRBJ2-1	CSVVILATSYNEQFF
15	TRBV12-5	TRBJ2-1	CASGLVSGGEVEQFF